The following is a T cell receptor beta chain sequence with its context. The data were taken from a study of technical replicates of blood from a handful of donors. The method was immunoSEQ multiplex PCR; TCRdb's version includes in-frame clones alone and lacks a portion of them. The table has tens of thousands of clones, 95% seen once. V lost 8 bases, J lost 7 bases, and 16 bases stayed unmatched. CDR1 is SNHLY, CDR2 FYNNEI, per germline. The CDR3 sequence is 16 residues long. Sequenced sample: T cells isolated from PBMCs. This receptor was identified in a human donor in good health. The V call is TRBV2, the J call TRBJ2-1; 8 bases fit TRBD1. CDR3 sequence: CASLWTDRAAWNEQFF. The DNA of the CDR3 is TGTGCCAGCCTTTGGACGGACAGGGCAGCATGGAATGAGCAGTTCTTC.